This is a list of T cell receptor beta chains from one sample in a study of blood T cells in healthy people across ages. TCRdb ran MiXCR on the 5' RACE reads and lists one entry per CDR3 protein. Among hundreds of thousands of distinct CDR3 sequences, approximately 35% were seen once, and the ten largest hold about an eighth. Material for sequencing was blood. The receptors were sampled from a man aged 18 to 30 in good health. The CDR3 runs from the conserved cysteine through the conserved F or W. D genes are given only for firm matches. Only some rows state a clone size, as once, few, many or a class for expanded clones.

abundance: -
j_gene: TRBJ2-7
d_gene: -
v_gene: TRBV7-2
CDR3aa: CASSPWERDTKHEQYF
CDR3nt: TGTGCCAGCAGCCCCTGGGAACGGGACACGAAGCACGAGCAGTACTTC

abundance: -
j_gene: TRBJ2-3
d_gene: -
v_gene: TRBV5-1
CDR3aa: CASKFITSTDTQYF
CDR3nt: TGCGCCAGCAAATTTATTACTAGCACAGATACGCAGTATTTT

abundance: -
j_gene: TRBJ2-7
d_gene: -
v_gene: TRBV6-5
CDR3aa: CASSYGNGYNEQYF
CDR3nt: TGTGCCAGCAGTTACGGTAATGGATACAATGAGCAGTACTTC

abundance: few
j_gene: TRBJ1-6
d_gene: -
v_gene: TRBV5-1
CDR3aa: CASSLELGANSPLHF
CDR3nt: TGCGCCAGCAGCTTGGAGTTGGGAGCCAATTCACCCCTCCACTTT

abundance: many
j_gene: TRBJ1-2
d_gene: -
v_gene: TRBV13
CDR3aa: CASSLGLNRDGYTF
CDR3nt: TGTGCCAGCAGCTTAGGACTGAACAGGGATGGCTACACCTTC

abundance: many
j_gene: TRBJ1-4
d_gene: -
v_gene: TRBV4-3
CDR3aa: CASSQAGASTTNEKLFF
CDR3nt: TGCGCCAGCAGCCAAGCCGGGGCTAGTACAACTAATGAAAAACTGTTTTTT

abundance: few
j_gene: TRBJ2-5
d_gene: -
v_gene: TRBV4-1
CDR3aa: CASSHLLTGSGETQYF
CDR3nt: TGCGCCAGCAGCCACCTTCTGACAGGGAGCGGGGAGACCCAGTACTTC

abundance: many
j_gene: TRBJ1-2
d_gene: -
v_gene: TRBV29-1
CDR3aa: CSVTGQANYGYTF
CDR3nt: TGCAGCGTCACGGGACAAGCTAACTATGGCTACACCTTC

abundance: -
j_gene: TRBJ2-1
d_gene: -
v_gene: TRBV18
CDR3aa: CASSPPGRLTDYNEQFF
CDR3nt: TGTGCCAGCTCACCGCCGGGTCGCTTGACCGACTACAATGAGCAGTTCTTC

abundance: few
j_gene: TRBJ1-4
d_gene: TRBD1
v_gene: TRBV5-1
CDR3aa: CASSFGTGFNEKLFF
CDR3nt: TGCGCCAGCAGCTTTGGGACAGGTTTTAATGAAAAACTGTTTTTT

abundance: -
j_gene: TRBJ1-1
d_gene: -
v_gene: TRBV15
CDR3aa: CATSRTPSQKTEAFF
CDR3nt: TGTGCCACCAGCAGAACACCGAGCCAGAAGACTGAAGCTTTCTTT

abundance: -
j_gene: TRBJ1-1
d_gene: -
v_gene: TRBV9
CDR3aa: CASSPQVVGNTEAFF
CDR3nt: TGTGCCAGCAGCCCCCAGGTTGTCGGGAACACTGAAGCTTTCTTT

abundance: few
j_gene: TRBJ2-3
d_gene: -
v_gene: TRBV2
CDR3aa: CASSLSTWGATIGTDTQYF
CDR3nt: TGTGCCAGCAGTCTCTCCACTTGGGGAGCGACAATAGGCACAGATACGCAGTATTTT

abundance: -
j_gene: TRBJ2-1
d_gene: TRBD1
v_gene: TRBV4-1
CDR3aa: CASSQDWDRGSYNEQFF
CDR3nt: TGCGCCAGCAGCCAAGATTGGGACAGGGGCAGTTACAATGAGCAGTTCTTC

abundance: -
j_gene: TRBJ2-4
d_gene: -
v_gene: TRBV5-1
CDR3aa: CASSLEAGTIKNIQYF
CDR3nt: TGCGCCAGCAGCTTGGAGGCAGGGACCATTAAAAACATTCAGTACTTC

abundance: few
j_gene: TRBJ1-2
d_gene: -
v_gene: TRBV4-1
CDR3aa: CASSQVMERNYGYTF
CDR3nt: TGCGCCAGCAGCCAAGTAATGGAGAGGAACTATGGCTACACCTTC

abundance: few
j_gene: TRBJ1-4
d_gene: -
v_gene: TRBV4-1
CDR3aa: CASSQSWGTLVEKLFF
CDR3nt: TGCGCCAGCAGCCAGTCCTGGGGGACGCTGGTAGAAAAACTGTTTTTT

abundance: few
j_gene: TRBJ2-5
d_gene: -
v_gene: TRBV4-1
CDR3aa: CASSQEILSRNNEQYF
CDR3nt: TGCGCCAGCAGCCAAGAGATTTTGTCCAGAAACAATGAGCAGTACTTC

abundance: many
j_gene: TRBJ1-5
d_gene: -
v_gene: TRBV6-6
CDR3aa: CASSGGRGPNQPQHF
CDR3nt: TGTGCCAGCAGCGGTGGTCGGGGCCCCAATCAGCCCCAGCATTTT

abundance: -
j_gene: TRBJ1-6
d_gene: -
v_gene: TRBV12-3/TRBV12-4
CDR3aa: CASGDRTYNSPLHF
CDR3nt: TGTGCCAGCGGAGACCGCACCTATAATTCACCCCTCCACTTT

abundance: -
j_gene: TRBJ2-3
d_gene: -
v_gene: TRBV12-3/TRBV12-4
CDR3aa: CATDGPGRLADTQYF
CDR3nt: TGTGCCACCGATGGCCCTGGCAGGTTAGCAGATACGCAGTATTTT

abundance: many
j_gene: TRBJ2-3
d_gene: TRBD1
v_gene: TRBV20-1
CDR3aa: CSARPTGKNTQYF
CDR3nt: TGCAGTGCTAGGCCGACAGGGAAAAATACGCAGTATTTT

abundance: -
j_gene: TRBJ2-7
d_gene: TRBD1
v_gene: TRBV30
CDR3aa: CAWSPIGTGGYEQYF
CDR3nt: TGTGCCTGGAGTCCCATCGGGACAGGGGGCTACGAGCAGTACTTC

abundance: many
j_gene: TRBJ2-5
d_gene: TRBD1
v_gene: TRBV30
CDR3aa: CAWSQTGNEQYF
CDR3nt: TGTGCCTGGAGCCAGACAGGGAATGAGCAGTACTTC

abundance: -
j_gene: TRBJ2-5
d_gene: -
v_gene: TRBV7-2
CDR3aa: CASSLVGAQEQYF
CDR3nt: TGTGCCAGCAGCTTGGTAGGGGCTCAGGAGCAGTACTTC

abundance: -
j_gene: TRBJ2-4
d_gene: -
v_gene: TRBV20-1
CDR3aa: CSARLPSGSVQYF
CDR3nt: TGCAGTGCTAGGCTACCGAGCGGTAGCGTGCAGTACTTC

abundance: -
j_gene: TRBJ2-2
d_gene: -
v_gene: TRBV20-1
CDR3aa: CSARDPRSSNTGELFF
CDR3nt: TGCAGTGCTAGAGATCCGAGGAGTTCGAACACCGGGGAGCTGTTTTTT

abundance: -
j_gene: TRBJ2-7
d_gene: TRBD2
v_gene: TRBV7-9
CDR3aa: CASSPSSGGTYEQYF
CDR3nt: TGTGCCAGCAGCCCATCTAGCGGAGGGACCTACGAGCAGTACTTC

abundance: few
j_gene: TRBJ2-7
d_gene: -
v_gene: TRBV5-1
CDR3aa: CASSSEPFSEQYF
CDR3nt: TGCGCCAGCAGCTCCGAACCCTTCTCCGAGCAGTACTTC

abundance: -
j_gene: TRBJ1-1
d_gene: -
v_gene: TRBV20-1
CDR3aa: CSAGLDYHSTNTEAFF
CDR3nt: TGCAGTGCGGGCCTGGACTACCACAGTACGAACACTGAAGCTTTCTTT

abundance: -
j_gene: TRBJ2-1
d_gene: -
v_gene: TRBV9
CDR3aa: CASSPHKGRPYNEQFF
CDR3nt: TGTGCCAGCAGCCCACATAAGGGACGGCCCTACAATGAGCAGTTCTTC

abundance: -
j_gene: TRBJ2-1
d_gene: -
v_gene: TRBV20-1
CDR3aa: CSAPDYSNEQFF
CDR3nt: TGCAGTGCTCCGGACTACTCCAATGAGCAGTTCTTC

abundance: few
j_gene: TRBJ2-3
d_gene: -
v_gene: TRBV4-1
CDR3aa: CASSPPQSRTNTQYF
CDR3nt: TGCGCCAGCAGCCCTCCCCAGTCTCGAACCAATACGCAGTATTTT

abundance: -
j_gene: TRBJ2-1
d_gene: TRBD2
v_gene: TRBV7-9
CDR3aa: CASSSTSGDNYNEQFF
CDR3nt: TGTGCCAGCAGCTCGACTAGCGGGGACAACTACAATGAGCAGTTCTTC

abundance: -
j_gene: TRBJ2-2
d_gene: -
v_gene: TRBV3-1
CDR3aa: CASSLGRANTGELFF
CDR3nt: TGTGCCAGCAGCCTGGGCAGGGCCAACACCGGGGAGCTGTTTTTT

abundance: -
j_gene: TRBJ2-5
d_gene: -
v_gene: TRBV20-1
CDR3aa: CSATIGPAPQETQYF
CDR3nt: TGCAGTGCTACGATCGGACCCGCCCCCCAAGAGACCCAGTACTTC

abundance: -
j_gene: TRBJ1-5
d_gene: -
v_gene: TRBV27
CDR3aa: CASSFEGPSNQPQHF
CDR3nt: TGTGCCAGCAGTTTTGAAGGCCCAAGCAATCAGCCCCAGCATTTT

abundance: -
j_gene: TRBJ1-3
d_gene: -
v_gene: TRBV12-3/TRBV12-4
CDR3aa: CASSSSQQDAGNTIYF
CDR3nt: TGTGCCAGCAGTTCAAGCCAGCAGGACGCTGGAAACACCATATATTTT

abundance: few
j_gene: TRBJ2-7
d_gene: TRBD1
v_gene: TRBV30
CDR3aa: CAWSPGTGLNEQYF
CDR3nt: TGTGCCTGGAGTCCCGGGACAGGGCTCAACGAGCAGTACTTC

abundance: few
j_gene: TRBJ1-5
d_gene: -
v_gene: TRBV6-1
CDR3aa: CASSEAKGFRNQPQHF
CDR3nt: TGTGCCAGCAGTGAAGCAAAAGGGTTCAGGAATCAGCCCCAGCATTTT

abundance: -
j_gene: TRBJ2-2
d_gene: -
v_gene: TRBV6-5
CDR3aa: CASKVGVAPNTGELFF
CDR3nt: TGTGCCAGCAAAGTCGGGGTCGCCCCGAACACCGGGGAGCTGTTTTTT

abundance: few
j_gene: TRBJ2-7
d_gene: -
v_gene: TRBV6-2/TRBV6-3
CDR3aa: CASSDSDGYEQYF
CDR3nt: TGTGCCAGCAGTGACTCGGACGGCTACGAGCAGTACTTC

abundance: many
j_gene: TRBJ1-1
d_gene: -
v_gene: TRBV7-2
CDR3aa: CASSLGANTEAFF
CDR3nt: TGTGCCAGCAGCTTGGGGGCGAACACTGAAGCTTTCTTT

abundance: many
j_gene: TRBJ2-3
d_gene: -
v_gene: TRBV15
CDR3aa: CATSSKVMDTDTQYF
CDR3nt: TGTGCCACCAGCAGTAAAGTTATGGATACAGATACGCAGTATTTT

abundance: -
j_gene: TRBJ2-7
d_gene: TRBD2
v_gene: TRBV6-5
CDR3aa: CASSARGDYNEQYF
CDR3nt: TGTGCCAGCAGCGCGCGGGGGGACTACAATGAGCAGTACTTC

abundance: -
j_gene: TRBJ2-1
d_gene: TRBD2
v_gene: TRBV4-3
CDR3aa: CASSHASGGAVRERFF
CDR3nt: TGCGCCAGCAGCCACGCCAGCGGGGGGGCAGTAAGGGAGCGGTTCTTC

abundance: -
j_gene: TRBJ1-4
d_gene: TRBD1
v_gene: TRBV5-1
CDR3aa: CASSKDRDYEKLFF
CDR3nt: TGCGCCAGCAGCAAGGACAGGGATTATGAAAAACTGTTTTTT

abundance: -
j_gene: TRBJ1-2
d_gene: -
v_gene: TRBV4-3
CDR3aa: CASSPETGYGYTF
CDR3nt: TGCGCCAGCAGCCCAGAGACAGGCTATGGCTACACCTTC

abundance: few
j_gene: TRBJ1-1
d_gene: -
v_gene: TRBV20-1
CDR3aa: CSANRPGTTNTEAFF
CDR3nt: TGCAGTGCTAATCGACCCGGGACAACGAACACTGAAGCTTTCTTT

abundance: -
j_gene: TRBJ1-4
d_gene: -
v_gene: TRBV27
CDR3aa: CASSLLGRGSTNEKLFF
CDR3nt: TGTGCCAGCAGTTTATTGGGTAGGGGATCAACTAATGAAAAACTGTTTTTT

abundance: -
j_gene: TRBJ2-1
d_gene: -
v_gene: TRBV2
CDR3aa: CASGQFRNEQFF
CDR3nt: TGTGCCAGCGGCCAGTTCAGGAATGAGCAGTTCTTC

abundance: many
j_gene: TRBJ2-7
d_gene: TRBD1
v_gene: TRBV12-3/TRBV12-4
CDR3aa: CASRPPGQGSYEQYF
CDR3nt: TGTGCCAGCAGACCCCCGGGACAGGGCTCCTACGAGCAGTACTTC

abundance: -
j_gene: TRBJ2-7
d_gene: -
v_gene: TRBV7-2
CDR3aa: CASMQDAYNEQYF
CDR3nt: TGTGCCAGCATGCAGGACGCCTACAATGAGCAGTACTTC

abundance: -
j_gene: TRBJ2-1
d_gene: -
v_gene: TRBV7-6
CDR3aa: CASSLRFNEQFF
CDR3nt: TGTGCCAGCAGCCTACGCTTCAATGAGCAGTTCTTC

abundance: -
j_gene: TRBJ2-1
d_gene: TRBD1
v_gene: TRBV5-1
CDR3aa: CASSWGTASYNEQFF
CDR3nt: TGCGCCAGCAGCTGGGGGACAGCCTCCTACAATGAGCAGTTCTTC

abundance: -
j_gene: TRBJ1-2
d_gene: -
v_gene: TRBV7-2
CDR3aa: CASSRSRGSDGYTF
CDR3nt: TGTGCCAGCAGCCGATCCAGGGGATCGGATGGCTACACCTTC

abundance: few
j_gene: TRBJ2-3
d_gene: TRBD1
v_gene: TRBV4-1
CDR3aa: CASSQEQGDTQYF
CDR3nt: TGCGCCAGCAGCCAAGAACAGGGGGATACGCAGTATTTT

abundance: -
j_gene: TRBJ1-4
d_gene: -
v_gene: TRBV6-6
CDR3aa: CASSDGREGEKLFF
CDR3nt: TGTGCCAGCAGTGACGGTAGGGAGGGTGAAAAACTGTTTTTT

abundance: many
j_gene: TRBJ2-1
d_gene: -
v_gene: TRBV4-2
CDR3aa: CASSQDGSRPNEQFF
CDR3nt: TGTGCCAGCAGCCAAGATGGGAGTCGGCCCAATGAGCAGTTCTTC